This TCR beta chain was recorded in a study of T-cell memory formation after mild COVID-19. Study observations and caveats: While clones contracting from day 15 to 85 were balanced between CD4 and CD8, later expanders leaned CD4+.

The CDR3 covers 16 residues. In germline, CDR1 is MGHRA, CDR2 YSYEKL. Trimming took 3 bases from V and 3 from J, leaving 18 bases between them. As to this clonotype: The antigen is not known.

TCRdb processed the 5' RACE reads anew with MiXCR; each CDR3 protein has one entry. The sample holds under 600,000 distinct CDR3 sequences; roughly 22% are singletons and the top ten take approximately 8.4%. The chain employs TRBV4-1 and TRBJ2-7; D may be TRBD1 or TRBD2 (6 bases each). The receptor's source is an adult woman who had mild COVID-19 (a few samples of this study predate the infection). Cell type and time point are not known. Specimen: PBMCs or a T cell subset sorted from them (not recorded which). The CDR3 coding sequence is TGCGCCAGCAGCCAGGGGGGCCGATCCATCGGCTACGAGCAGTACTTC. Protein sequence: CASSQGGRSIGYEQYF.